The next 12 T cell receptor beta chains were all read from a single sample in a study of long-term antiretroviral therapy in people with HIV (dated by TCRdb to between 2021 and 2024). The immunoSEQ hsTCRB v3.0 assay was used at survey level resolution to sequence the TRB variable region. The table comes from immuneACCESS by way of TCRdb, which keeps in-frame sequences with V and J called. Part of the clones is missing from these tables; in studies checked, under half for an unresolved V gene and the rest for unknown reasons. The sample data list some 10,000 clones, and roughly 80% of these were observed just once. Just over 20% of the sample rests with the top ten. Material: unsorted PBMCs, obtained less than 7.5 years after starting antiretroviral therapy. The receptors originated from a man aged 50 or older with HIV.

The J gene is TRBJ2-5, the V gene TRBV5-1; a possible D gene is TRBD2 (7 bases). The germline V and J ends were trimmed by 0 bases and 4 bases, with 10 bases remaining between them. The CDR3 consists of 14 residues. CDR1 is SGHRS, CDR2 YFSETQ, per germline. The CDR3 DNA sequence: TGCGCCAGCAGCTTGGACGGGGGGCGAGAGACCCAGTACTTC. Encoded protein: CASSLDGGRETQYF.

This clone was seen only a few times. This chain joins TRBV19 and TRBJ2-1; D is perhaps TRBD2 (6 bases). Germline loops: CDR1 LNHDA, CDR2 SQIVND (reference sequence). This CDR3 is built from 15 residues. Trimming took 3 bases from V and 2 from J, leaving 11 bases between them. CDR3 coding DNA: TGTGCCAGTAGTATTGTTAGCGGCCCCTACAATGAGCAGTTCTTC. This codes for CASSIVSGPYNEQFF.

The CDR3 coding sequence is TGTGCCACCAGCAGAGAAAAGGAGTCAGAGACCCAGTACTTC. This sequence encodes CATSREKESETQYF. The chain has TRBV15 and TRBJ2-5; no definite D call. The germline gives CDR1 LNHNV, CDR2 YYDKDF (reference sequence). CDR3 length equals 14 residues. Trimming took 0 bases from V and 4 from J, leaving 9 bases between them.

CDR3 sequence: CASSEARKNTEAFF. In nucleotides, the CDR3 is TGTGCCAGCAGTGAAGCGCGTAAGAACACTGAAGCTTTCTTT. The chain recombines TRBV6-1 with TRBJ1-1; no firm D call. The germline V gene encodes CDR1 MNHNS and CDR2 SASEGT. CDR3 length: 14 residues. Between the trimmed V and J ends, which lost 0 bases and 1 base, there was a span of 6 bases.

J is TRBJ1-4 and V is TRBV7-9; 7 nucleotides agree with TRBD1. J gave up 8 bases and V 4 bases, and 13 bases lay outside the gene matches. The germline gives CDR1 SEHNR, CDR2 FQNEAQ (reference sequence). CDR3 size: 16 residues. DNA for the CDR3: TGTGCCAGCAGCTCAGACCGGGGACAGCCTGCCGAAAAACTGTTTTTT. This codes for CASSSDRGQPAEKLFF.

The genes are TRBV9 and TRBJ1-1; no reliable D call. V was trimmed by 0 bases and J by 1 base, leaving 7 bases between them. In germline, CDR1 is SGDLS, CDR2 YYNGEE. CDR3 length: 14 amino acids. The CDR3 DNA reads TGTGCCAGCAGCGTAGTAGCTAGGAACACTGAAGCTTTCTTT. Encoded protein: CASSVVARNTEAFF.

J is TRBJ1-1 and V is TRBV30, with D perhaps matching TRBD1 (6 bases). CDR1 is GTSNPN and CDR2 is SVGIG in the germline V gene (reference sequence). Trimming took 0 bases from V and 1 from J, leaving 9 bases between them. The CDR3 is 14 amino acids. The DNA of the CDR3 is TGTGCCTGGAGTGTACCACAGGGGAACACTGAAGCTTTCTTT. Translated, it gives CAWSVPQGNTEAFF.

CDR3 nucleotides: TGTGCCAGCAGCCCGCAAGAATACGAGCAGTACTTC. Its protein is CASSPQEYEQYF. The rearrangement joins TRBV7-2 to TRBJ2-7; D uncertain. V was trimmed by 5 bases and J by 4 bases, leaving 9 bases between them. The CDR3 contains 12 residues. CDR1 is SGHTA, CDR2 FQGNSA, per germline.

The chain is built from TRBV7-2 and TRBJ1-4, with TRBD1 matching 7 bases. The CDR3 extends over 15 amino acids. Germline CDR1 is SGHTA and CDR2 is FQGNSA. Losses at the gene ends were 5 bases for V and 7 bases for J; bases not matched to a gene: 10. The CDR3 loop reads CASSPTGVSGEKLFF. Here the CDR3 DNA reads TGTGCCAGCAGCCCCACAGGGGTAAGCGGTGAAAAACTGTTTTTT.

This chain joins TRBV19 and TRBJ1-1, with TRBD1 as a possible D gene (5 bases). The V gene lost 5 bases and the J gene lost 5 bases, with 15 bases spanning the gap. Germline V CDR1 and CDR2: LNHDA, SQIVND (reference sequence). This CDR3 spans 14 amino acids. The DNA of the CDR3 is TGTGCCAGTAGTCTAGGGGTTAGTAGGACTGAAGCTTTCTTT. Translation: CASSLGVSRTEAFF.

The CDR3 protein is CASSLNRDRYNEQFF. As DNA, the CDR3 is TGTGCCAGCAGCTTAAATAGGGACAGGTACAATGAGCAGTTCTTC. The chain is built from TRBV5-5 and TRBJ2-1, with TRBD1 matching 8 bases. Trimming cost V 2 bases and J 4 bases; bases outside gene matches: 5. This CDR3 is 15 amino acids long. CDR1 is SGHKS, CDR2 YYEKEE, per germline (reference sequence). Full variable domain (outside the CDR3, taken from reference TRBV5-5 and TRBJ2-1): DAGVTQSPTHLIKTRGQQVTLRCSPISGHKSVSWYQQVLGQGPQFIFQYYEKEERGRGNFPDRFSARQFPNYSSELNVNALLLGDSALYLCASSLNRDRYNEQFFGPGTRLTVL.

The CDR3 DNA is TGTGCCAGCAGTGAAGCTCCTCGGGGGGCTGAAGCTTTCTTT. It translates to CASSEAPRGAEAFF. The genes are TRBV25-1 and TRBJ1-1; D perhaps matches TRBD1 (5 bases). Trimming took 2 bases from V and 6 from J, leaving 13 bases between them. Germline loops: CDR1 MGHDK, CDR2 SYGVNS. There are 14 residues in the CDR3.